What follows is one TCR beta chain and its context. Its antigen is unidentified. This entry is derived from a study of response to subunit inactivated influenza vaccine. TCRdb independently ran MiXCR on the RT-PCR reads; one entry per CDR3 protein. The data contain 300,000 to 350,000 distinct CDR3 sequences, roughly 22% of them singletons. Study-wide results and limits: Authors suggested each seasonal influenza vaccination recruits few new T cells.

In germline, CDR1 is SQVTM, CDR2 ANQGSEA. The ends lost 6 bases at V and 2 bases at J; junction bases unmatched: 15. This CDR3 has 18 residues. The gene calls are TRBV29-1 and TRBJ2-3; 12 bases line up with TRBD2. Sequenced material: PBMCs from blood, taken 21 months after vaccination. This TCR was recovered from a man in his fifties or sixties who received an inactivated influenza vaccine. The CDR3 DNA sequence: TGCAGCGTGACGGAACTAGCGGGAGGCTCCTCGATCACAGATACGCAGTATTTT. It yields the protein CSVTELAGGSSITDTQYF.